Listed below are T cell receptor beta chains from one sample, sequenced in a study of blood T cell repertoires in COVID-19. This table comes from immunoSEQ multiplex PCR, and its TCRdb copy is limited to in-frame clones, with some not included. The sample gives some 400,000 clones, about 89% of which show up once; 2.3% is in the top ten. The sample taken for sequencing was peripheral blood. Receptors originate from an older woman with COVID-19, enrolled during active disease. CDR3s include the opening cysteine and the closing phenylalanine or tryptophan. Each record gives: V gene, D gene, CDR3 length, J gene, clone size, CDR3 DNA, CDR3 protein. A D gene is named only where the DNA matches it firmly. Size tells how often a clone was seen (once, few, many) or the class of an expanded clone, and some rows leave it out.

TRBV4-2	TRBD1	16	TRBJ1-1	NA	TGTGCCAGCAGCCTCCATACAGGGGTAGAGGACACTGAAGCTTTCTTT	CASSLHTGVEDTEAFF
TRBV30	NA	17	TRBJ2-3	NA	TGTGCCTGGAGTGTCGGTGGTTACAGCGGCTACACAGATACGCAGTATTTT	CAWSVGGYSGYTDTQYF
TRBV3-1/TRBV3-2	NA	15	TRBJ1-2	NA	TGTGCCAGCAGCCCCCTAAGCGGGGGTGGCTATGGCTACACCTTC	CASSPLSGGGYGYTF
TRBV11-2	NA	15	TRBJ2-5	NA	TGTGCCAGCAGCCTCACAGGGTCGGTGTTGGAGACCCAGTACTTC	CASSLTGSVLETQYF
TRBV24-1	NA	15	TRBJ1-5	NA	TGTGCCACCAGTGCCGGACACATTAGCAATCAGCCCCAGCATTTT	CATSAGHISNQPQHF
TRBV5-1	TRBD1	15	TRBJ2-7	NA	TGCGCCAGCAGCTTGGATGGGACAGTCTACTACGAGCAGTACTTC	CASSLDGTVYYEQYF
TRBV25-1	NA	15	TRBJ2-7	NA	TGTGCCAGCAGTGAACGGTCGCAGGGGATTTACGAGCAGTACTTC	CASSERSQGIYEQYF
TRBV5-1	TRBD1	15	TRBJ1-4	few	TGCGCCAGCAGCTTGGGGTCAACAGGGGGTGAAAAACTGTTTTTT	CASSLGSTGGEKLFF
TRBV7-9	NA	15	TRBJ2-1	NA	TGTGCCAGCAGCCCACGCGGGATTGGGGCACATGAGCAGTTCTTC	CASSPRGIGAHEQFF
TRBV6-6	TRBD1	14	TRBJ2-2	NA	TGTGCCAGCCGGGACAGGGTCGGTCCCGGGGAGCTGTTTTTT	CASRDRVGPGELFF
TRBV7-2	TRBD2	15	TRBJ2-1	NA	TGTGCCAGCAGCGTAAGGGGGACTAGCGGAAATGAGCAGTTCTTC	CASSVRGTSGNEQFF
TRBV2	TRBD1	16	TRBJ1-4	NA	TGTGCCAGCAGTCTACAGGGGGCGGCAACTAATGAAAAACTGTTTTTT	CASSLQGAATNEKLFF
TRBV18	NA	15	TRBJ1-2	NA	TGTGCCAGCTCATCATCCGGGTTGGCTAACTATGGCTACACCTTC	CASSSSGLANYGYTF
TRBV28	NA	12	TRBJ1-1	NA	TGTGCGGGAGGGTCCTCGAACACTGAAGCTTTCTTT	CAGGSSNTEAFF
TRBV5-1	TRBD2	13	TRBJ2-5	NA	TGCGCCAGCGGTGATAGCGGGGCTGAGACCCAGTACTTC	CASGDSGAETQYF
TRBV9	TRBD1	16	TRBJ1-6	NA	TGTGCCAGCAGCCCCCAGGGACAGTTAGGAAATTCACCCCTCCACTTT	CASSPQGQLGNSPLHF
TRBV5-1	NA	14	TRBJ1-3	NA	TGCGCCAGCAGCACTGACAACTCTGGAAACACCATATATTTT	CASSTDNSGNTIYF
TRBV2	NA	14	TRBJ1-3	NA	TGTGCCAGCAGTGAACCGCGCTCTGGAAACACCATATATTTT	CASSEPRSGNTIYF
TRBV11-2	TRBD2	16	TRBJ2-3	NA	TGTGCCAGCAGCTTGTCCCTAGCGGGGGGGACAGATACGCAGTATTTT	CASSLSLAGGTDTQYF
TRBV9	NA	14	TRBJ2-2	NA	TGTGCCAGCAGCAGTCCTACCGGGACCGGGGAGCTGTTTTTT	CASSSPTGTGELFF
TRBV30	TRBD1	17	TRBJ2-6	NA	TGTGCCTGGAGTGGTGGGACAGGCTCCTCTGGGGCCAACGTCCTGACTTTC	CAWSGGTGSSGANVLTF
TRBV9	NA	14	TRBJ2-7	NA	TGTGCCAGCAGCGTGGGGCAGGGGGGCTACGAGCAGTACTTC	CASSVGQGGYEQYF
TRBV5-1	NA	12	TRBJ1-2	NA	TGCGCCAGCAGCTTGGTCGGGGATGGCTACACCTTC	CASSLVGDGYTF
TRBV2	NA	15	TRBJ1-5	NA	TGTGCCAGCAGTGAAGGGACTCACCAAGGTCAGCCCCAGCATTTT	CASSEGTHQGQPQHF
TRBV6-6	TRBD2	14	TRBJ2-2	NA	TGTGCCAGCAGTTACGGCGGGGGAACCGGGGAGCTGTTTTTT	CASSYGGGTGELFF
TRBV19	TRBD1	16	TRBJ1-5	few	TGTGCCAGTAACGACAGGGGGCAACTCGGCAATCAGCCCCAGCATTTT	CASNDRGQLGNQPQHF
TRBV2	NA	14	TRBJ1-5	once	TGTGCCAGCAGTGAACAGGGTGGTAATCAGCCCCAGCATTTT	CASSEQGGNQPQHF
TRBV2	NA	15	TRBJ1-1	NA	TGTGCCAGCAGGTCCCCACAGGGCCAGAACACTGAAGCTTTCTTT	CASRSPQGQNTEAFF
TRBV3-1/TRBV3-2	NA	13	TRBJ1-4	NA	TGTGCCAGCAGCCAAGATCCCCGCGAACCGCTGTTTTTT	CASSQDPREPLFF
TRBV6-5	NA	14	TRBJ1-4	few	TGTGCCAGCAGTTACGGGAGGGGAGGTGAAAAACTGTTTTTT	CASSYGRGGEKLFF
TRBV9	TRBD1	14	TRBJ2-5	NA	TGTGCCAGCAGCCAAGGGGGCTTCCAAGAGACCCAGTACTTC	CASSQGGFQETQYF
TRBV18	TRBD1	17	TRBJ2-6	once	TGTGCCAGCTCACCGGCCGGGACAGGGTCTGGGGCCAACGTCCTGACTTTC	CASSPAGTGSGANVLTF
TRBV14	NA	14	TRBJ2-7	NA	TGTGCCAGCAGCCATTACCTCTCGGGGTACGAGCAGTACTTC	CASSHYLSGYEQYF
TRBV30	NA	12	TRBJ1-5	NA	TGTGCCTGGAGGGCAGGGAATCAGCCCCAGCATTTT	CAWRAGNQPQHF
TRBV11-1	NA	14	TRBJ2-3	NA	TGTGCCAGCAGCTTAACTCGAAGCACAGATACGCAGTATTTT	CASSLTRSTDTQYF
TRBV6-4	NA	13	TRBJ1-5	once	TGTGCCAGCAGTGCGACGAGGAATCAGCCCCAGCATTTT	CASSATRNQPQHF
TRBV5-1	NA	17	TRBJ2-3	NA	TGCGCCAGCAGCTTGATTCTGACAGGCGCTAGCACAGATACGCAGTATTTT	CASSLILTGASTDTQYF
TRBV10-3	NA	13	TRBJ1-5	NA	TGTGCCATAACCGGAGGGCAAAATCAGCCCCAGCATTTT	CAITGGQNQPQHF
TRBV18	NA	13	TRBJ2-1	NA	TGTGCCAGCTCACCTGGACTAAACAATGAGCAGTTCTTC	CASSPGLNNEQFF
TRBV6-1	NA	14	TRBJ1-1	NA	TGTGCCAGCAGTAAAGCCAAGGGGCTGACTGAAGCTTTCTTT	CASSKAKGLTEAFF
TRBV9	NA	16	TRBJ2-5	NA	TGTGCCAGCAGCGTAGGCTTCACGGGAAGACAAGAGACCCAGTACTTC	CASSVGFTGRQETQYF
TRBV15	TRBD2	16	TRBJ2-5	NA	TGTGCCACCAGCAGCTTAACTAGCGGGGGTGGGGAGACCCAGTACTTC	CATSSLTSGGGETQYF
TRBV6-5	NA	15	TRBJ1-2	NA	TGTGCCAGCAGTTACTCGCGAAGGGGCGAAAATGGCTACACCTTC	CASSYSRRGENGYTF
TRBV4-1	TRBD1	14	TRBJ2-7	NA	TGCGCCAGCAGTCAAAGGACAGGGACCAACGAGCAGTACTTC	CASSQRTGTNEQYF
TRBV18	TRBD1	14	TRBJ1-1	NA	TGTGCCAGCTCCCAAGACAGGGTAGGCGCTGAAGCTTTCTTT	CASSQDRVGAEAFF
TRBV6-4	NA	15	TRBJ1-2	NA	TGTGCCAGCAGTGTCGCCGGAACTAAGGGGGGGGGCTACACCTTC	CASSVAGTKGGGYTF
TRBV6-6	NA	16	TRBJ2-7	NA	TGTGCCAGCAGTCCATATTCGGCCTCTGGCGCGGGGGAGCAGTACTTC	CASSPYSASGAGEQYF
TRBV2	NA	15	TRBJ2-2	NA	TGTGCCAGCAGTGTTGTCAGGGGTAACACCGGGGAGCTGTTTTTT	CASSVVRGNTGELFF